This T cell receptor beta chain derives from a study of response to subunit inactivated influenza vaccine. TCRdb re-derived calls from the RT-PCR reads in MiXCR, one entry per CDR3 protein. Here the sample spans 500,000 to 550,000 distinct CDR3 sequences, around a quarter being singletons. Unmatched junction bases numbered 9, after V lost 6 bases and J lost 8 bases. Germline V gives CDR1 SNHLY, CDR2 FYNNEI. CDR3 length: 14 amino acids. Separately, the same data were catalogued under a study of T cells expressing NK-cell markers. As that study records: 5'RACE template switching built TCR beta cDNA with unique molecular identifiers. The contribution of dominant NKG2C+ clonotypes to CD8+ T cells in roughly six donors was about 1.0-7.0%.

Sequences were derived from CD4+ T cells sorted from PBMCs, sampled about 12 days after vaccination. This TCR was recovered from a middle-aged man who received an inactivated influenza vaccine. The V call is TRBV2, the J call TRBJ1-4; 7 bases match TRBD1. The CDR3 bases are TGTGCCAGCAGCGCCGTGACAGGGAAGGAAAAACTGTTTTTT. Protein product: CASSAVTGKEKLFF.